The next 11 T cell receptor beta chains were all read from a single sample in a study of beta chain features in type 1 diabetes. The authors reverse transcribed all of the isolated RNA, so sequencing captured expressed TCRB transcripts. Assay used: immunoSEQ multiplex PCR; TCRdb lists only in-frame clones, some missing. The data show hundreds of thousands of clones, with more than 9.5% seen just once and 0.045% to 0.05% held by the top ten. The source material was naive CD4+ T cells from blood. These receptors all stem from a woman in her late teens or twenties in good health.

This clone was counted between two and nine times. The V gene is TRBV29-1, the J gene TRBJ1-5; 7 bases align to TRBD1. Trimming took 4 bases from V and 3 from J; bases not matched to a gene: 3. Per the germline V gene, CDR1 is SQVTM and CDR2 is ANQGSEA. The CDR3 has 13 amino acids. As DNA, the CDR3 is TGCAGCGTTGCGGGACAGCTCAATCAGCCCCAGCATTTT. Amino acids: CSVAGQLNQPQHF.

This clone was recorded a few times. This chain uses TRBV29-1 with TRBJ2-3, with 7 bases lining up with TRBD2. The CDR3 spans 14 residues. Germline CDR1 SQVTM, CDR2 ANQGSEA. With 7 bases clipped from V and 4 bases from J, the junction kept 11 bases outside the gene matches. The CDR3 DNA reads TGCAGCGCCGAGGTTCGGGGGGAAGCAGATACGCAGTATTTT. As protein: CSAEVRGEADTQYF.

This clone appeared a single time. The chain has TRBV9 and TRBJ2-5, with 11 bases that match TRBD2. CDR1 SGDLS and CDR2 YYNGEE come from the germline V gene. After removal of 4 bases from V and 0 bases from J, the junction contained 8 bases not matched to a gene. The CDR3 has 17 amino acids. The CDR3: CASSPYSGGAYQETQYF. In DNA, the CDR3 is TGTGCCAGCAGCCCCTATAGCGGGGGGGCGTACCAAGAGACCCAGTACTTC.

Only a few counts were recorded for this clone. The rearrangement uses TRBV27 and TRBJ2-7; D may correspond to TRBD1 or TRBD2 (5 bases each). The V gene lost 8 bases and the J gene lost 7 bases, with 21 bases spanning the gap. Looked up from germline, CDR1 is MNHEY and CDR2 is SMNVEV (reference sequence). CDR3 length equals 14 residues. The CDR3 protein is CASGSGSLWEEQYV. The CDR3 DNA sequence: TGTGCCAGCGGGTCAGGGTCCTTATGGGAGGAGCAGTACGTC.

CDR3 DNA: TGTGCCAGCAGCTCCCAGGGACTAGCGGGGAATGAGCAGTTCTTC. This encodes CASSSQGLAGNEQFF. The gene calls are TRBV7-9 and TRBJ2-1; 13 bases line up with TRBD2. The CDR3 spans 15 residues. Germline V lookup: CDR1 SEHNR, CDR2 FQNEAQ (reference sequence). V was clipped by 4 bases and J by 7 bases; unmatched bases: 4.

The chain links TRBV6-5 to TRBJ2-5; D is ambiguous. Trimming removed 1 base at V and 3 bases at J, with 9 bases between. Germline CDR1 reads MNHEY; CDR2 reads SVGAGI. The CDR3 covers 14 residues. This chain's CDR3 is CASSYYDGKETQYF. The CDR3 DNA sequence: TGTGCCAGCAGTTACTACGACGGAAAAGAGACCCAGTACTTC.

This clone was seen more than once but under ten times. The V and J genes are TRBV10-3 and TRBJ1-3; TRBD1 might be the D (6 bases). This CDR3 comprises 15 residues. From germline, CDR1 is ENHRY and CDR2 SYGVKD. Trimming shortened V by 8 bases and J by 0 bases, and 14 bases separated the two germline ends. As DNA, the CDR3 is TGTGCCATCGGTCAGACAGGTCGCTCTGGAAACACCATATATTTT. Amino acid sequence: CAIGQTGRSGNTIYF.

V usage is TRBV11-3 and J usage is TRBJ2-3, with D perhaps matching TRBD1 or TRBD2 (5 bases each). Germline CDR1 is SGHNT and CDR2 is YENEEA. Deletions cut 2 bases from V and 1 base from J, with 7 bases between. The CDR3 is made up of 14 amino acids. The CDR3, as DNA: TGTGCCAGCAGCTTAAGAGGGGGCACAGATACGCAGTATTTT. Its protein is CASSLRGGTDTQYF.

CDR3 amino acids: CASSTRTGELFF. In DNA, the CDR3 is TGTGCCAGCAGCACCAGAACCGGGGAGCTGTTTTTT. The V call is TRBV21-1, the J call TRBJ2-2; TRBD1 was called by the table and not checked on the DNA. TRBV21-1 is given as a pseudogene. There are 12 residues in the CDR3.

The chain's CDR3 is CASSQEGVTDTQYF. The CDR3 DNA reads as TGCGCCAGCAGCCAAGAGGGGGTAACAGATACGCAGTATTTT. The chain employs TRBV4-3 and TRBJ2-3; D tentatively reads TRBD1 or TRBD2 (5 bases each). Trimming left V 0 bases short and J 3 bases short, with 7 bases between. The CDR3 runs 14 residues. Germline V CDR1 and CDR2: LGHNA, YSLEER.

This clone was seen a handful of times. V is TRBV5-1 and J is TRBJ2-6; D gene ambiguous. The V and J ends lost 3 bases and 2 bases respectively, with 6 bases between them. Germline CDR1 and CDR2: SGHRS and YFSETQ. This CDR3 region has 14 residues. The CDR3 DNA reads as TGCGCCAGCAGCTCAACCGCTGGGGCCAACGTCCTGACTTTC. Its translation is CASSSTAGANVLTF.